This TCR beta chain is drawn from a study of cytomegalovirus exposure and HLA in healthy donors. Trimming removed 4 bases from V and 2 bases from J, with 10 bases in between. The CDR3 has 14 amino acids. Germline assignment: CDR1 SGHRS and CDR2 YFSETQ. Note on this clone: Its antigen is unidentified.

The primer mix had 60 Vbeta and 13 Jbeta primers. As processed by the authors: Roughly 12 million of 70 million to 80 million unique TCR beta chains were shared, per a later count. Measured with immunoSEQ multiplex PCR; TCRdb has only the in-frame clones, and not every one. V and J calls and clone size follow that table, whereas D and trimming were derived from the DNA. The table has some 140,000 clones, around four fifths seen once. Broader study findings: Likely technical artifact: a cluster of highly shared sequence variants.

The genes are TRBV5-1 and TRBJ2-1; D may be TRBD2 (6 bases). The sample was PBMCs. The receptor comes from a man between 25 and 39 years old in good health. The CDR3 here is CASSTDYPYNEQFF. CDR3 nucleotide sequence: TGCGCCAGCAGCACGGACTACCCCTACAATGAGCAGTTCTTC.